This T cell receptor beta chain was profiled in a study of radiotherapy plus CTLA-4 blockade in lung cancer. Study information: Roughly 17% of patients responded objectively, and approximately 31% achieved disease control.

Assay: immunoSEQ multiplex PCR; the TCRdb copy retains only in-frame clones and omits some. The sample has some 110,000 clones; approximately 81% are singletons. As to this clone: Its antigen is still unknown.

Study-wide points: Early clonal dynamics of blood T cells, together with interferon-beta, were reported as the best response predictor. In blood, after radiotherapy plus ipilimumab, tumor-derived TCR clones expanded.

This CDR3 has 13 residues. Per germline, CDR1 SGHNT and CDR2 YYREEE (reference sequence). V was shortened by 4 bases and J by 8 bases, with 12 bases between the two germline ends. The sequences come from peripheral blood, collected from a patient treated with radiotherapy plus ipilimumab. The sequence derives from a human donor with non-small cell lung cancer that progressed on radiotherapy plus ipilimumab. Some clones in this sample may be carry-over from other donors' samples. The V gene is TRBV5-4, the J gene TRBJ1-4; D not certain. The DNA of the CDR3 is TGTGCCAGCAGCGGACGGGGTTCGGAAAAACTGTTTTTT. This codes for CASSGRGSEKLFF.